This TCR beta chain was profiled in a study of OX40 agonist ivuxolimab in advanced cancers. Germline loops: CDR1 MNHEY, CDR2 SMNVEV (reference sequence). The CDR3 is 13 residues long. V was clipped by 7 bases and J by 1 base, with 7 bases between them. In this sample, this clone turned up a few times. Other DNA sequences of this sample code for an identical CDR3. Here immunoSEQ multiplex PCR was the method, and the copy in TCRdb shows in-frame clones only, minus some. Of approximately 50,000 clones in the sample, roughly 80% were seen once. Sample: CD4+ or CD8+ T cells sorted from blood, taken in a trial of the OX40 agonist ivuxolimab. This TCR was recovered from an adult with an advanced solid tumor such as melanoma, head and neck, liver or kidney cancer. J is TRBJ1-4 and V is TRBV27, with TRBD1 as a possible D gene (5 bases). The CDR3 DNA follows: TGTGCCAGCAAGGGGCAAACTAATGAAAAACTGTTTTTT. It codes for CASKGQTNEKLFF.